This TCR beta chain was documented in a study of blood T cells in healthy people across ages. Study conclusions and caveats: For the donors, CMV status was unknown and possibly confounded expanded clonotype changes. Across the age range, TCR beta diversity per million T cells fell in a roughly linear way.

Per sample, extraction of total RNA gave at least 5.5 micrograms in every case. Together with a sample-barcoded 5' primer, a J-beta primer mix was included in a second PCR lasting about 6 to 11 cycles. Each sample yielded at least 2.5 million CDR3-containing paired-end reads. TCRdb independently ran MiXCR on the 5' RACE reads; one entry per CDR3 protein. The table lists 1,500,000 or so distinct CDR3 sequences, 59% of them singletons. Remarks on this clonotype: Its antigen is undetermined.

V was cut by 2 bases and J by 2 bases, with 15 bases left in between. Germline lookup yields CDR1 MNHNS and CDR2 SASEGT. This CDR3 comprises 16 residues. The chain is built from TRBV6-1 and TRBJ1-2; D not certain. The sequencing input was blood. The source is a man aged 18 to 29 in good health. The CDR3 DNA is TGTGCCAGCAGTGAATTTGGCGGGGAAAAAAACTATGGCTACACCTTC. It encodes CASSEFGGEKNYGYTF.